The present entry profiles one T cell receptor beta chain with its context. The sample originates from a study of cytomegalovirus exposure and HLA in healthy donors. The CDR3 runs to 17 residues. CDR1 is MNHEY, CDR2 SMNVEV, per germline (reference sequence). The V gene end was trimmed by 6 bases and the J gene end by 6 bases; junction bases not matched to a gene: 13. Some clones are missing from TCRdb's copy, which holds only in-frame ones; the method was immunoSEQ multiplex PCR. The data show about 190,000 clones, more than 70% seen once. The source material was PBMCs. This sequence joins TRBV27 and TRBJ2-1; 11 positions agree with TRBD2. The TCR was taken from a woman aged 18-29 years in good health and CMV-seronegative. The CDR3 is CASSRDVAGGPRNEQFF. The CDR3 DNA reads as TGTGCCAGCAGCAGAGACGTAGCGGGAGGGCCTCGCAATGAGCAGTTCTTC.